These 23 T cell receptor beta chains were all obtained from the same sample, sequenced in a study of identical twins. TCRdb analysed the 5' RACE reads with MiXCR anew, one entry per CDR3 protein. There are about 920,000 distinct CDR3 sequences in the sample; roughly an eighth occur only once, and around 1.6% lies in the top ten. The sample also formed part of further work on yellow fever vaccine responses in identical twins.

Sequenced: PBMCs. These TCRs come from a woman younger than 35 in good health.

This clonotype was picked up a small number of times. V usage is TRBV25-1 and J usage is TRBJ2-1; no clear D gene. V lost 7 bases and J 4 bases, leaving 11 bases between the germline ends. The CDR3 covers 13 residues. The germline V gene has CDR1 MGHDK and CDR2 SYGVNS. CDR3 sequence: CASNGRRYNEQFF. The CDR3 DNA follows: TGTGCCAGCAATGGCCGACGGTACAATGAGCAGTTCTTC. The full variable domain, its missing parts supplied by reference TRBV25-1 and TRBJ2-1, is EADIYQTPRYLVIGTGKKITLECSQTMGHDKMYWYQQDPGMELHLIHYSYGVNSTEKGDLSSESTVSRIRTEHFPLTLESARPSHTSQYLCASNGRRYNEQFFGPGTRLTVL.

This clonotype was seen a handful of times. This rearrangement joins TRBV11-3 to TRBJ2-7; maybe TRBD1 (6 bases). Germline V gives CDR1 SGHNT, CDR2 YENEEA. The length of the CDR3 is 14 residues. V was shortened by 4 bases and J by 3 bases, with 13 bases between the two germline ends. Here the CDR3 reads CASSSPPQGYEQYF. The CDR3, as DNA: TGTGCCAGCAGCTCACCGCCACAGGGCTACGAGCAGTACTTC.

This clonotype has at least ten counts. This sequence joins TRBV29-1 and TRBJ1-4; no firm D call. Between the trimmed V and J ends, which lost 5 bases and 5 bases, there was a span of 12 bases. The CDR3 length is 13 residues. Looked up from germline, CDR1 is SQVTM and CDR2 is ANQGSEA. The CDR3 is CSVSGEGNEKLFF. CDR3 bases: TGCAGCGTTAGCGGGGAAGGCAATGAAAAACTGTTTTTT.

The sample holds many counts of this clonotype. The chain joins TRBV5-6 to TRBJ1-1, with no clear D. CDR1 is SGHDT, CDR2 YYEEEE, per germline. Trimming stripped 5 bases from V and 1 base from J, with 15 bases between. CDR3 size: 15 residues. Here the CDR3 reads CASSEQVPKNTEAFF. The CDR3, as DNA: TGTGCCAGCAGTGAGCAGGTACCTAAGAACACTGAAGCTTTCTTT.

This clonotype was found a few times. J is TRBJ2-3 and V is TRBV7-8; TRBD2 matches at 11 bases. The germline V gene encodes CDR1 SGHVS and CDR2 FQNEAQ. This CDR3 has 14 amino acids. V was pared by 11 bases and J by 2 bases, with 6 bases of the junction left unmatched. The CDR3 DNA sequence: TGTGCCGGTAGCGGGAGGGCCTTCACAGATACGCAGTATTTT. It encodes CAGSGRAFTDTQYF.

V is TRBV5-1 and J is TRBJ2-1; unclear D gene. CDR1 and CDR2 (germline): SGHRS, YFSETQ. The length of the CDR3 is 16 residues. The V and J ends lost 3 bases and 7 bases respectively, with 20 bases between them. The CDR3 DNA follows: TGCGCCAGCAGCTCAACAACCCGGACGACTCAGAATGAGCAGTTCTTC. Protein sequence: CASSSTTRTTQNEQFF. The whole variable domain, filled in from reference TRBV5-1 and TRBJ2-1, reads KAGVTQTPRYLIKTRGQQVTLSCSPISGHRSVSWYQQTPGQGLQFLFEYFSETQRNKGNFPGRFSGRQFSNSRSEMNVSTLELGDSALYLCASSSTTRTTQNEQFFGPGTRLTVL.

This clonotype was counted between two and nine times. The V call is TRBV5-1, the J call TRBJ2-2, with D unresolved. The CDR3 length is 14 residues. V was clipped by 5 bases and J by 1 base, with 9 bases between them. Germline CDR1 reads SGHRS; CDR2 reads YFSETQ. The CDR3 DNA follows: TGCGCCAGCAGAGTCGATCTGAACACCGGGGAGCTGTTTTTT. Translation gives CASRVDLNTGELFF.

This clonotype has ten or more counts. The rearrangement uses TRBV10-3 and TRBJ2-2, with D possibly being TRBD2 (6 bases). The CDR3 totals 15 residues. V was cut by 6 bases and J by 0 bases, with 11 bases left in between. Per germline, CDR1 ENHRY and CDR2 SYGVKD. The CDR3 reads CAISGTGTNTGELFF. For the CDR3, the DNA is TGTGCCATCAGCGGGACTGGGACGAACACCGGGGAGCTGTTTTTT.

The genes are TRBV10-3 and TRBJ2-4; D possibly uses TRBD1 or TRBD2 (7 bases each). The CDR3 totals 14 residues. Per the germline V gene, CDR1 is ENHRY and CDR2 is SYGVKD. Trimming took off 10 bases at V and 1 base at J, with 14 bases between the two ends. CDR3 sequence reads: CAKDREGAKNIQYF. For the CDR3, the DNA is TGTGCCAAAGACAGGGAGGGGGCCAAAAACATTCAGTACTTC.

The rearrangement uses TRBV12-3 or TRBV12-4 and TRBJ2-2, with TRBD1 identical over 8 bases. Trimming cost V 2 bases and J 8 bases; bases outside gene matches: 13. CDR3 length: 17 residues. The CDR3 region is CASSLRPGQGIGGELFF. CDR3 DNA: TGTGCCAGCAGTTTAAGGCCCGGACAGGGAATCGGTGGGGAGCTGTTTTTT.

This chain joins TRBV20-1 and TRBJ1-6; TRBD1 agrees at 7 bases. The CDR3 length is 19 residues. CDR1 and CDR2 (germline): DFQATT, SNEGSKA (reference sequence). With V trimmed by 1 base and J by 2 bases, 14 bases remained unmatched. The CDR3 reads CSARGRGRGAIPYNSPLHF. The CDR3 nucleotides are TGCAGTGCTAGAGGGAGGGGGCGCGGAGCTATACCCTATAATTCACCCCTCCACTTT.

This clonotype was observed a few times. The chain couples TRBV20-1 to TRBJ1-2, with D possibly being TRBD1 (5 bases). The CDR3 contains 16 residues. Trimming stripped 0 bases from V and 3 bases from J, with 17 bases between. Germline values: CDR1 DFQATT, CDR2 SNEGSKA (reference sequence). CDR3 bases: TGCAGTGCTAGAGATTTTGGGGGAGAACGGGACTATGGCTACACCTTC. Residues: CSARDFGGERDYGYTF.

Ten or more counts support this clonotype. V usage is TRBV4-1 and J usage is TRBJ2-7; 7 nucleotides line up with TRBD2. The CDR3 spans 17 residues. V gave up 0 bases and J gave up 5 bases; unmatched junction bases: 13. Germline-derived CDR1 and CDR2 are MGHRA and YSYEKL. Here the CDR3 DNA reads TGCGCCAGCAGCCAAGAAGTGCCGACTAGCTCCCCAGACGAGCAGTACGTC. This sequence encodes CASSQEVPTSSPDEQYV.

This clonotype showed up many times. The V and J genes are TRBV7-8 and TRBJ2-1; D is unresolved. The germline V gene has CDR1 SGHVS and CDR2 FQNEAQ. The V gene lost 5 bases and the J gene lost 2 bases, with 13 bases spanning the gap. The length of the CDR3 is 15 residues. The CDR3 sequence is CASSVSAKPYNEQFF. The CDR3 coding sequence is TGTGCCAGCAGCGTAAGCGCCAAACCCTACAATGAGCAGTTCTTC. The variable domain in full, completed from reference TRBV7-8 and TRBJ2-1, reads GAGVSQSPRYKVAKRGQDVALRCDPISGHVSLFWYQQALGQGPEFLTYFQNEAQLDKSGLPSDRFFAERPEGSVSTLKIQRTQQEDSAVYLCASSVSAKPYNEQFFGPGTRLTVL.

The CDR3, as DNA: TGTGCCAGCAGCGGGACTGCGTGGACCGGGGAGCTGTTTTTT. Its translation is CASSGTAWTGELFF. This rearrangement joins TRBV7-9 to TRBJ2-2; tentative D call: TRBD2 (6 bases). Germline CDR1 is SEHNR and CDR2 is FQNEAQ (reference sequence). V was clipped by 5 bases and J by 5 bases, with 12 bases between them. The length of the CDR3 is 14 residues.

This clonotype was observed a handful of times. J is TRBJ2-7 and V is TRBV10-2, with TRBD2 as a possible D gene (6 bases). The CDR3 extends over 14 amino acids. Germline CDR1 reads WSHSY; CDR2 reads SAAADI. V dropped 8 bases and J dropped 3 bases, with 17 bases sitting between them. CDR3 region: CASGVEGTGYEQYV. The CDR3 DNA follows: TGCGCCAGCGGGGTGGAGGGGACGGGCTACGAGCAGTACGTC.

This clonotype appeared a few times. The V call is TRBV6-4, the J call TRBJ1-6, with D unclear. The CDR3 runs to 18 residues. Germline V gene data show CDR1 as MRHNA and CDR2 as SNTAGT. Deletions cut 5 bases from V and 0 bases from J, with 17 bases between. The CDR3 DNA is TGTGCCAGCAGTCGACTCGTGACCGAAAGCTCCTATAATTCACCCCTCCACTTT. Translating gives CASSRLVTESSYNSPLHF.

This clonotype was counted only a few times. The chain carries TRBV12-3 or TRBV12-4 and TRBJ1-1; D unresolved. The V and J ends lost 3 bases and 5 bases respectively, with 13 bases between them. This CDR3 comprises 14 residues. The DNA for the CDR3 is TGTGCCAGCAGTTTCCTAGACTCGTTAACTGAAGCTTTCTTT. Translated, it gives CASSFLDSLTEAFF.

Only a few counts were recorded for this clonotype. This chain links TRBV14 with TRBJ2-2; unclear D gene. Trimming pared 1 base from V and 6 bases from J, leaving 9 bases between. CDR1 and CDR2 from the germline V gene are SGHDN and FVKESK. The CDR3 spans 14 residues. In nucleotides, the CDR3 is TGTGCCAGCAGCCAAGTTTCCGTTGCCGGGGAGCTGTTTTTT. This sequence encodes CASSQVSVAGELFF.

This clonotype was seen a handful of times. For the CDR3, the DNA is TGTGCCACCAGCTATGGGACTAGCGGCCAAGAGACCCAGTACTTC. This codes for CATSYGTSGQETQYF. The rearrangement joins TRBV15 to TRBJ2-5; 11 nucleotides line up with TRBD2. The CDR3 sequence is 15 residues long. CDR1 and CDR2 (germline): LNHNV, YYDKDF (reference sequence). V gave up 5 bases and J gave up 1 base; unmatched junction bases: 3.

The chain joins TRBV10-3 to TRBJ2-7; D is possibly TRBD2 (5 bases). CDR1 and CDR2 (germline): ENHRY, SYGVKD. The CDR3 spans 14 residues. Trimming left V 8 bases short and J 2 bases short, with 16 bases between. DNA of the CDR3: TGTGCCATCTCTCGTCCAGCGGCCCCCTACGAGCAGTACTTC. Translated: CAISRPAAPYEQYF.

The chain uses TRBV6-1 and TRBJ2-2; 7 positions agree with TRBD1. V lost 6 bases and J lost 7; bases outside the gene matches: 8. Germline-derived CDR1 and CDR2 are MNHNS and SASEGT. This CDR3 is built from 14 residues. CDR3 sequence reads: CASRSDRMIGELFF. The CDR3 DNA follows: TGTGCCAGCAGATCGGACAGGATGATCGGGGAGCTGTTTTTT.

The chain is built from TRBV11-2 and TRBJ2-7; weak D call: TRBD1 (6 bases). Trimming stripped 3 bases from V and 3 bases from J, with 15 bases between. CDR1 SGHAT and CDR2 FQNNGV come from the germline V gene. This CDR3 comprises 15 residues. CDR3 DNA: TGTGCCAGCAGCTTTGCTTCCGGGACAAGCTACGAGCAGTACTTC. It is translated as CASSFASGTSYEQYF.